This T cell receptor beta chain was sequenced for a study of T cell repertoires in aging, cancer and after chemotherapy. Study overall: The whole study produced a dataset of some 9 million TCR reads.

Rearranged V-D-J TRB sequences were amplified with a mixed TRB-A/B primer pool. TCRdb reprocessed the multiplex PCR reads with MiXCR, giving one entry per CDR3 protein. The table has some 11,000 distinct CDR3 sequences, around 40% seen once. TCR beta rearrangements were amplified from peripheral blood genomic DNA. In the case of this clonotype: Antigen: not known.

Germline CDR1 reads SQVTM; CDR2 reads ANQGSEA. The CDR3 is 13 amino acids. Deletions cut 7 bases from V and 3 bases from J, with 15 bases between. Study-wide findings and caveats: Rebound thymic output was suggested by rising median generation probability during chemotherapy in each cancer cohort.

The V and J genes are TRBV29-1 and TRBJ1-1; D is possibly TRBD1 (5 bases). The origin of this receptor is a human donor in good health. Input material: blood. The CDR3 region is CSAVKGLDTEAFF. Here the CDR3 DNA reads TGCAGCGCCGTAAAGGGGTTGGACACTGAAGCTTTCTTT.